This TCR beta chain was observed in a study of blood T cell repertoires in COVID-19. Study-wide background: Some COVID-19 samples were acute and others convalescent; all came from the United States, Italy and Spain.

Produced via immunoSEQ multiplex PCR; TCRdb's table is partial and in-frame only. The sample has 100,000 to 120,000 clones, about 87% seen once; the top ten hold about 4.5%. The V gene's germline CDR1 is MGHRA and CDR2 YSYEKL. The CDR3 contains 13 residues. V lost 0 bases and J 5 bases, leaving 7 bases between the germline ends. The V and J genes are TRBV4-1 and TRBJ1-1; D remains unclear. The sequencing input was peripheral blood. The clonotype originates from a woman aged 45-60 years with acute or convalescent COVID-19. The CDR3 sequence is CASSQERWTEAFF. In DNA, the CDR3 is TGCGCCAGCAGCCAAGAGCGGTGGACTGAAGCTTTCTTT.